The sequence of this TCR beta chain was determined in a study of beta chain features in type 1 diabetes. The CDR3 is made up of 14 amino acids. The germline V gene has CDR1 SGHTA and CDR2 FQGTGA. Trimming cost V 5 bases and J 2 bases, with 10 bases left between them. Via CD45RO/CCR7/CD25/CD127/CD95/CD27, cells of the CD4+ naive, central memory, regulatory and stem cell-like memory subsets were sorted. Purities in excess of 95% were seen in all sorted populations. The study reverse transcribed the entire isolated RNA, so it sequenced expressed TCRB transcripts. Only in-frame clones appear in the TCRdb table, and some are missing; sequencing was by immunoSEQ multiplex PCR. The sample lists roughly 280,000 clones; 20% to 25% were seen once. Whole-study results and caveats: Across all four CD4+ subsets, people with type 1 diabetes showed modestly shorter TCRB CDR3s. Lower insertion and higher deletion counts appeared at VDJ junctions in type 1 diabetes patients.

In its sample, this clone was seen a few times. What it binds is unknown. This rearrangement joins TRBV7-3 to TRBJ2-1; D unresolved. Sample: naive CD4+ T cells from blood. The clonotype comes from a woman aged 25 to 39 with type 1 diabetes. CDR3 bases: TGTGCCAGCAGCCCTAATCCCCCCTACAATGAGCAGTTCTTC. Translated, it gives CASSPNPPYNEQFF.